A selection of T cell receptor beta chains follows, all from one sample in a study of post-analysis software for immune sequencing data. TCRdb re-called the PCR reads through MiXCR, storing one row per CDR3 protein. The profile covers about 160,000 distinct CDR3 sequences, with about 34% appearing a single time and over 25% taken by the ten largest. Sample: blood, taken after autologous hematopoietic stem cell transplantation. These receptors all stem from a girl aged 10-17 years with multiple sclerosis. CDR3s include the opening cysteine and the closing phenylalanine or tryptophan. A D gene is named only where the DNA matches it firmly. Some rows mark clone size as missing; the rest say once, few, many or name a class of expanded clone.

DNA	CDR3	size	V	J	D
TGTGCCAGCAGCTTATTCGCTAGAGGCAACAATGAGCAGTTCTTC	CASSLFARGNNEQFF	-	TRBV11-3	TRBJ2-1	-
TGCGCCAGCAGCCAACCGGACAGGGTAGATGAAAAACTGTTTTTT	CASSQPDRVDEKLFF	-	TRBV4-1	TRBJ1-4	TRBD1
TGCAGCGTCCCCGGGCAGGGTGGGTCCTACGAGCAGTACTTT	CSVPGQGGSYEQYF	few	TRBV29-1	TRBJ2-7	-
TGTGCCAGCAGCTCCACCCCGGGACTAGCGTCCGAGCAGTACTTC	CASSSTPGLASEQYF	-	TRBV7-3	TRBJ2-7	TRBD2
TGCAGCGTTGATGAGGGGGGTTTTGGCACAGATACGCAGTATTTT	CSVDEGGFGTDTQYF	many	TRBV29-1	TRBJ2-3	-
TGTGCCAGCAGTTGGGTTAGGCACTCTCGTGCCCCCACTGAAGCTTTCTTT	CASSWVRHSRAPTEAFF	-	TRBV6-2/TRBV6-3	TRBJ1-1	-
TGCGCCAGCAGCCAATACCGGGGAAGCAATCAGCCCCAGCATTTT	CASSQYRGSNQPQHF	-	TRBV4-3	TRBJ1-5	-
TGTGCCAGCACCCCGATTGGCAGCCAGACCCAGTACTTC	CASTPIGSQTQYF	few	TRBV6-6	TRBJ2-5	-
TGTGCCAGCAGCTTCGGGGGGCACTATGGCTACACCTTC	CASSFGGHYGYTF	-	TRBV5-5	TRBJ1-2	-
TGCGCCAGCAGCCAAGGGACTAGCGTGATCTACGAGCAGTACTTC	CASSQGTSVIYEQYF	few	TRBV4-3	TRBJ2-7	TRBD2